This is a list of T cell receptor beta chains from one sample in a study of beta chain features in type 1 diabetes. Sequenced by immunoSEQ multiplex PCR; TCRdb stores in-frame clones only, minus some. The sample holds 400,000 or so clones, around 13% seen once. The sample taken for sequencing was naive CD4+ T cells from blood. The receptors derive from a woman younger than 35 with type 1 diabetes. Both conserved end residues are part of each CDR3. The D gene is left open where the match is weak. Only some rows state a clone size, as once, few, many or a class for expanded clones.

j_call d_call v_call clone_size cdr3_aa cdr3_nt
TRBJ2-7 TRBD1 TRBV6-6 few CASGPQGAGEQYF TGTGCCAGCGGACCACAGGGGGCGGGCGAGCAGTACTTC
TRBJ1-1 - TRBV19 - CASRAPGLSVAFF TGTGCCAGTAGAGCCCCGGGACTCAGCGTAGCTTTCTTT
TRBJ1-4 TRBD1 TRBV4-2 few CASSRFDRARDEKLFF TGTGCCAGCAGCCGCTTTGACAGGGCCCGCGATGAAAAACTGTTTTTT
TRBJ2-7 - TRBV7-2 - CASSSAGGISSEQYF TGTGCCAGCAGCTCCGCCGGCGGAATATCATCCGAGCAGTACTTC
TRBJ1-5 - TRBV23-1 many CASSQCLGHRHF TGCGCCAGCAGTCAATGTCTGGGACATAGGCATTTT
TRBJ1-6 TRBD1 TRBV6-5 - CASSSGRDRGPPLHF TGTGCCAGCAGTTCCGGCCGGGACAGGGGTCCACCCCTCCACTTT
TRBJ2-7 TRBD2 TRBV10-3 - CAVGAGVFYEQYF TGTGCCGTTGGGGCGGGAGTATTTTACGAGCAGTACTTC
TRBJ2-7 TRBD2 TRBV15 few CATSPISGGYEQYF TGTGCCACCAGCCCAATTAGCGGGGGGTACGAGCAGTACTTC
TRBJ2-7 - TRBV2 - CASRTPGYEQYF TGTGCCAGCAGGACCCCGGGATATGAACAGTACTTC
TRBJ1-4 - TRBV7-9 - CASSRGFNEKLFF TGTGCCAGCAGTCGCGGTTTTAATGAAAAACTGTTTTTT
TRBJ1-5 - TRBV4-1 - CASSQGGLGGSNQPQHF TGCGCCAGCAGCCAAGGGGGGCTTGGAGGTAGCAATCAGCCCCAGCATTTT
TRBJ2-5 TRBD2 TRBV19 - CASSIGTRWLETQYF TGTGCCAGTAGTATAGGGACTAGGTGGTTAGAGACCCAGTACTTC
TRBJ1-5 TRBD1 TRBV4-1 few CASSQLLTTGKNQPQHF TGCGCCAGCAGCCAACTCTTAACGACAGGGAAGAATCAGCCCCAGCATTTT
TRBJ2-2 TRBD2 TRBV4-3 few CASSLGAGDTGELFF TGCGCCAGCAGCCTAGGGGCGGGGGACACCGGGGAGCTGTTTTTT
TRBJ2-7 - TRBV18 - CASSPPGDGFSNEQYF TGTGCCAGCTCACCACCGGGTGACGGGTTTAGCAACGAGCAGTACTTC
TRBJ2-3 - TRBV2 few CASSAGADTQYF TGTGCCAGCAGCGCAGGGGCCGATACGCAGTATTTT
TRBJ2-1 - TRBV6-1 few CASSARTVLEQFF TGTGCCAGCAGTGCTAGGACTGTCCTTGAGCAGTTCTTC
TRBJ2-7 TRBD1 TRBV28 - CASSTTNRGLYEQYF TGTGCCAGCAGCACAACCAACAGGGGGCTCTACGAGCAGTACTTC
TRBJ1-4 - TRBV5-1 - CASRSGMVEEKLFF TGCGCCAGCAGGTCAGGGATGGTCGAAGAAAAACTGTTTTTT
TRBJ2-7 - TRBV5-1 few CASSQRDTTYEQYF TGCGCCAGCAGCCAACGGGACACCACCTACGAGCAGTACTTC
TRBJ2-1 - TRBV5-4 - CASSQDKSSYNEQFF TGTGCCAGCAGTCAGGACAAAAGCTCCTACAATGAGCAGTTCTTC
TRBJ2-6 - TRBV18 few CASSPSSGANVLTF TGTGCCAGCTCACCCTCCTCTGGGGCCAACGTCCTGACTTTC
TRBJ2-7 - TRBV27 few CASSVAGQTYEQYF TGTGCCAGCAGTGTCGCGGGACAGACCTACGAGCAGTACTTC
TRBJ2-3 - TRBV28 few CASMTGGTDTQYF TGTGCCAGCATGACCGGGGGCACAGATACGCAGTATTTT
TRBJ2-2 TRBD2 TRBV4-3 - CASGTSAFTGELFF TGCGCCAGCGGGACTAGCGCCTTCACCGGGGAGCTGTTTTTT
TRBJ2-5 - TRBV19 - CASSPRGGSETQYF TGTGCCAGTAGTCCGCGAGGTGGCAGTGAGACCCAGTACTTC